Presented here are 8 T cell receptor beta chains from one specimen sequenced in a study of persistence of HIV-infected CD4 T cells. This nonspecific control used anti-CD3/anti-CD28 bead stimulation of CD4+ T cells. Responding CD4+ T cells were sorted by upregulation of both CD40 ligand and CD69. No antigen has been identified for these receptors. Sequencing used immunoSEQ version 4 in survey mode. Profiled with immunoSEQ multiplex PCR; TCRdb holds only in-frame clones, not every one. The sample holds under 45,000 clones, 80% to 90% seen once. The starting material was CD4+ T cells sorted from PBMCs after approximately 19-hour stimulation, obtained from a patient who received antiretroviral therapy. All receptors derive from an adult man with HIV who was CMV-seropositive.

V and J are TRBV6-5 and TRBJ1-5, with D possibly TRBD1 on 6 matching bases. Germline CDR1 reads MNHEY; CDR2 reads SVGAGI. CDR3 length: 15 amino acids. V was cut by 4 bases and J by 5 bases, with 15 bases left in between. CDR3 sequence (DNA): TGTGCCAGCAGTTTTGGACAGACATCATATCAGCCCCAGCATTTT. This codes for CASSFGQTSYQPQHF.

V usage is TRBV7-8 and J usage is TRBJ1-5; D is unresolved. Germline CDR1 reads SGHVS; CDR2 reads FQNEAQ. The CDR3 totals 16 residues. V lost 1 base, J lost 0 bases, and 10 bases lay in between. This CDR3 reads CASSLVSYYSNQPQHF. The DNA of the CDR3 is TGTGCCAGCAGCTTAGTAAGCTACTATAGCAATCAGCCCCAGCATTTT.

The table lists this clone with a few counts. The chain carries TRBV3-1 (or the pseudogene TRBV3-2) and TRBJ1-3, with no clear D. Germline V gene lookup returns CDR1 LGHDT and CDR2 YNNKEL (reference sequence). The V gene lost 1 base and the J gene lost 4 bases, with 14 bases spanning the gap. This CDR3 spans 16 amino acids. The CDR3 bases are TGTGCCAGCAGCCAAGCCCCGAGGGCGGGAGGAAACACCATATATTTT. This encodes CASSQAPRAGGNTIYF.

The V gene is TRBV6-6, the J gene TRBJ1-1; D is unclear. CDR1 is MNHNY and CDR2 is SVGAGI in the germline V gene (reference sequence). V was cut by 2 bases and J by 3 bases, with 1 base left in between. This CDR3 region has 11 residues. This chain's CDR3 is CASSYDTEAFF. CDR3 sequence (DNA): TGTGCCAGCAGTTACGACACTGAAGCTTTCTTT.

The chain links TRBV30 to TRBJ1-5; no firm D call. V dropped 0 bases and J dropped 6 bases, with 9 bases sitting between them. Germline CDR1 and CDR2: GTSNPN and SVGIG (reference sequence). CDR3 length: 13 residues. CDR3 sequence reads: CAWSVQGSQPQHF. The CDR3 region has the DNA TGTGCCTGGAGTGTACAAGGATCTCAGCCCCAGCATTTT.

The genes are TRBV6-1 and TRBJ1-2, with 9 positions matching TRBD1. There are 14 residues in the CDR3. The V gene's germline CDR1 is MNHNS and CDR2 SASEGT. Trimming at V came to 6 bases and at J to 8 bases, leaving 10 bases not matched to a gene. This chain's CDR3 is CASSPIGQGFGYTF. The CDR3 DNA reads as TGTGCCAGCAGCCCCATAGGACAGGGGTTCGGCTACACCTTC.

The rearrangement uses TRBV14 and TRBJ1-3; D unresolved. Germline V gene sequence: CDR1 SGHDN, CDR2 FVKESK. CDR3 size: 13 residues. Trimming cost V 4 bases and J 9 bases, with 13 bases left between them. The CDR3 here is CASSRQGITTIYF. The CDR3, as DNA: TGTGCCAGCAGCCGGCAAGGTATTACCACCATATATTTT.

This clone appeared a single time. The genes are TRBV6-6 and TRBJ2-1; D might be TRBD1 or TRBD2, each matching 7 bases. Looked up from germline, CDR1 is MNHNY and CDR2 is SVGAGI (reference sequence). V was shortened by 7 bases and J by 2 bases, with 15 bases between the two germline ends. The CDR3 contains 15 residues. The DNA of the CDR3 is TGTGCCAGCACCATCAGGGGGGGCACCTACAATGAGCAGTTCTTC. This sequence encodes CASTIRGGTYNEQFF.